Presented here are 9 T cell receptor beta chains from one specimen sequenced in a study of control samples from healthy donors and cancer patients. TCRdb's table, derived via immunoSEQ multiplex PCR, lists solely in-frame clones and lacks some. The table lists under 200,000 clones, roughly 94% of them singletons. Sequencing was done on a sample of PBMCs. These TCRs come from a man in his sixties with colorectal cancer.

Only one count was recorded for this clone. V is TRBV7-9 and J is TRBJ1-2; 8 bases fit TRBD1. Trimming cost V 5 bases and J 8 bases; bases outside gene matches: 16. CDR3 length: 16 amino acids. CDR1 and CDR2 from the germline V gene are SEHNR and FQNEAQ (reference sequence). The CDR3 protein is CASSQQGEIRGDGYTF. The CDR3 coding sequence is TGTGCCAGCAGCCAACAGGGGGAGATCCGTGGTGACGGCTACACCTTC.

The chain has TRBV7-9 and TRBJ2-1, with D possibly matching TRBD2 (5 bases). The CDR3 sequence is 15 residues long. The V gene lost 5 bases and the J gene lost 8 bases, with 19 bases spanning the gap. The germline gives CDR1 SEHNR, CDR2 FQNEAQ (reference sequence). CDR3 sequence reads: CASSPRIIGIDEQFF. The CDR3 coding sequence is TGTGCCAGCAGCCCAAGGATCATCGGGATCGATGAGCAGTTCTTC.

The chain employs TRBV18 and TRBJ1-5; no clear D. V lost 6 bases and J 3 bases, leaving 15 bases between the germline ends. The germline V gene encodes CDR1 KGHSH and CDR2 LQKENI. This CDR3 comprises 15 residues. Written as DNA, the CDR3 is TGTGCCAGCTCCGGAAGTACAGCTGACAATCAGCCCCAGCATTTT. Its translation is CASSGSTADNQPQHF.

CDR3 bases: TGTGCCAGCAGCACGGACAGGCTTCTCTATGGCTACACCTTC. Its protein product is CASSTDRLLYGYTF. The chain uses TRBV6-2 or TRBV6-3 and TRBJ1-2; TRBD1 agrees at 7 bases. The CDR3 extends over 14 amino acids. Per the germline V gene, CDR1 is MNHEY and CDR2 is SVGEGT. Unmatched junction bases numbered 8, after V lost 6 bases and J lost 4 bases.

This clone was detected a few times. This CDR3 is CASSSNVDEQYF. CDR3 DNA sequence: TGTGCCAGCAGCTCAAACGTCGACGAGCAGTACTTC. The chain links TRBV13 to TRBJ2-7; D is ambiguous. There are 12 residues in the CDR3. The V gene lost 4 bases and the J gene lost 5 bases, with 9 bases spanning the gap. Germline V gene sequence: CDR1 PRHDT, CDR2 FYEKMQ (reference sequence).

CDR3 coding DNA: TGTGCCAGCAGCTTGGACGTTTACGAGCAGTACTTC. Its translation: CASSLDVYEQYF. This chain uses TRBV5-4 with TRBJ2-7; D is uncertain. Trimming removed 0 bases from V and 4 bases from J, with 5 bases in between. The V gene's germline CDR1 is SGHNT and CDR2 YYREEE (reference sequence). This CDR3 comprises 12 residues.

This sequence joins TRBV2 and TRBJ2-7, with D uncertain. The germline V gene encodes CDR1 SNHLY and CDR2 FYNNEI. This CDR3 is built from 14 residues. Trimming took off 6 bases at V and 5 bases at J, with 17 bases between the two ends. The CDR3 is CASSRDRDDNEQYF. The CDR3 DNA is TGTGCCAGCAGCCGCGACCGCGATGATAACGAGCAGTACTTC.

V usage is TRBV15 and J usage is TRBJ2-7; D is ambiguous. This CDR3 contains 14 residues. Germline CDR1 LNHNV, CDR2 YYDKDF (reference sequence). Trimming took off 0 bases at V and 3 bases at J, with 9 bases between the two ends. The DNA for the CDR3 is TGTGCCACCAGCAGAGATCTTTTGGGCTACGAGCAGTACTTC. This gives the protein CATSRDLLGYEQYF.

The chain employs TRBV7-9 and TRBJ1-2; perhaps TRBD1 as D (5 bases). V dropped 1 base and J dropped 7 bases, with 10 bases sitting between them. The CDR3 sequence is 13 residues long. Looked up from germline, CDR1 is SEHNR and CDR2 is FQNEAQ (reference sequence). Here the CDR3 DNA reads TGTGCCAGCAGCTTAGGAGGCAGGGTTGGCTACACCTTC. It specifies CASSLGGRVGYTF.